One T cell receptor (beta chain) is described in this entry. The sample comes from a study of technical replicates of blood from several donors. Libraries were prepared by immunoSEQ multiplex PCR; TCRdb keeps only in-frame clonotypes and omits some of them. The sample includes about 15,000 clones, 82% seen only once; the top ten take 10%. This CDR3 comprises 15 residues. Germline V gives CDR1 MNHEY, CDR2 SMNVEV (reference sequence). Trimming stripped 2 bases from V and 0 bases from J, with 8 bases between. The specimen was PBMCs. The chain employs TRBV27 and TRBJ2-1, with unresolved D. This sequence originates from a human donor in good health. Some clones in this sample may be carry-over from other donors' samples. CDR3 DNA sequence: TGTGCCAGCAGTTTAATGGCGGCCTCCTACAATGAGCAGTTCTTC. It specifies CASSLMAASYNEQFF.